This TCR beta chain was captured by sequencing in a study of blood T cell repertoires in COVID-19. Study at large: The United States, Italy and Spain were the sources of the acute and convalescent COVID-19 samples. PBMCs, B-cell-depleted T cells, or T cells were the source of the cDNA or gDNA that made up the material.

The CDR3 length is 14 residues. V shed 4 bases and J shed 7 bases, with 16 bases lying between them. Looked up from germline, CDR1 is SGHNT and CDR2 is YENEEA. Study processing details: Amplification from reference gene primers served as the basis for estimated nucleated cell counts. This table comes from immunoSEQ multiplex PCR, and its TCRdb copy is limited to in-frame clones, with some not included. Clonal size and the V and J genes are those of that table, whereas D and trimming came from the DNA. This sample yields a few hundred thousand clones, of which about 85% are seen a single time; about 3.5% belongs to the top ten.

V is TRBV11-3 and J is TRBJ1-1; no definite D call. The sequenced sample consisted of peripheral blood. This clonotype was sampled from a man between 18 and 29 years old with active or convalescent COVID-19. CDR3 coding DNA: TGTGCCAGCAGCTCCACATCAGGAAACCTTGAAGCTTTCTTT. This encodes CASSSTSGNLEAFF.